One sample yielded the 14 T cell receptor beta chains listed below, sequenced in a study of cytomegalovirus exposure and HLA in healthy donors. PCR involved 60 Vbeta and 13 Jbeta primers. The method was immunoSEQ multiplex PCR; TCRdb's version includes in-frame clones alone and lacks a portion of them. The sample shows roughly 200,000 clones, approximately 84% of them seen only once. Input material: PBMCs. The source is a woman in her thirties or forties in good health and CMV-seronegative.

The V and J genes are TRBV18 and TRBJ1-2; TRBD1 might be the D (5 bases). With 0 bases removed from V and 3 bases from J, the gap between germline ends came to 8 bases. The CDR3 extends over 14 amino acids. Germline CDR1 KGHSH, CDR2 LQKENI. The CDR3 is CASSPPSGHYGYTF. CDR3 nucleotide sequence: TGTGCCAGCTCACCACCGTCAGGGCACTATGGCTACACCTTC.

This chain joins TRBV19 and TRBJ2-1, with D possibly being TRBD2 (5 bases). Trimming pared 3 bases from V and 0 bases from J, leaving 12 bases between. Looked up from germline, CDR1 is LNHDA and CDR2 is SQIVND (reference sequence). The CDR3 has 16 residues. CDR3 region: CASSIQSGTSYNEQFF. CDR3 sequence (DNA): TGTGCCAGTAGTATCCAGAGCGGAACCTCCTACAATGAGCAGTTCTTC.

The J gene is TRBJ2-7, the V gene TRBV2; 7 bases match TRBD1. V was pared by 3 bases and J by 0 bases, with 8 bases of the junction left unmatched. In germline, CDR1 is SNHLY, CDR2 FYNNEI. This CDR3 has 16 residues. Written as DNA, the CDR3 is TGTGCCAGCAGTGATTCGAATTGGGACAGCTCCTACGAGCAGTACTTC. It codes for CASSDSNWDSSYEQYF.

This sequence joins TRBV18 and TRBJ2-1; 7 nucleotides line up with TRBD1. The trim removed 3 bases at V and 4 bases at J, leaving 3 bases unmatched. CDR3 size: 14 residues. The germline V gene has CDR1 KGHSH and CDR2 LQKENI. CDR3 nucleotide sequence: TGTGCCAGCTCACCTGCGGACAGGTACAATGAGCAGTTCTTC. Translation gives CASSPADRYNEQFF.

This chain joins TRBV7-2 and TRBJ1-5, with D hard to call. The CDR3 has 14 residues. Deletions cut 2 bases from V and 5 bases from J, with 10 bases between. Germline V lookup: CDR1 SGHTA, CDR2 FQGNSA. For the CDR3, the DNA is TGTGCCAGCAGCTTATCACAGAACCATCAGCCCCAGCATTTT. Protein product: CASSLSQNHQPQHF.

CDR3: CASSLETGEYYGYTF. The CDR3 nucleotides read TGTGCCAGCAGCTTGGAAACAGGTGAATACTATGGCTACACCTTC. The V call is TRBV5-4, the J call TRBJ1-2; D possibly corresponds to TRBD1 (5 bases). The CDR3 contains 15 residues. Trimming cost V 0 bases and J 3 bases, with 12 bases left between them. Germline V gene data show CDR1 as SGHNT and CDR2 as YYREEE (reference sequence).

The genes are TRBV12-5 and TRBJ1-1, with 9 bases matching TRBD1. The CDR3 has 17 amino acids. The ends lost 3 bases at V and 4 bases at J; junction bases unmatched: 12. In germline, CDR1 is LGHNT, CDR2 FRNRAP. This chain's CDR3 is CASGFRPGQGVGTEAFF. The CDR3 coding sequence is TGTGCTAGTGGTTTTCGCCCGGGACAGGGTGTGGGCACTGAAGCTTTCTTT.

The V and J genes are TRBV6-1 and TRBJ1-3; 8 bases match TRBD1. The CDR3 is made up of 15 amino acids. J gave up 4 bases and V 3 bases, and 5 bases lay outside the gene matches. CDR1 and CDR2 (germline): MNHNS, SASEGT. CDR3 coding DNA: TGTGCCAGCAGTGATTGGACAGGGTTCGGAAACACCATATATTTT. The encoded protein is CASSDWTGFGNTIYF.

CDR3 amino acids: CASSRGGTDLFTEAFF. In nucleotides, the CDR3 is TGTGCCAGCAGCCGAGGCGGGACAGACCTTTTCACTGAAGCTTTCTTT. The rearrangement uses TRBV7-2 and TRBJ1-1; 7 bases align to TRBD1. This CDR3 spans 16 amino acids. Trimming took 5 bases from V and 4 from J; bases not matched to a gene: 13. The germline gives CDR1 SGHTA, CDR2 FQGNSA. The variable domain in full, completed from reference TRBV7-2 and TRBJ1-1, reads GAGVSQSPSNKVTEKGKDVELRCDPISGHTALYWYRQSLGQGLEFLIYFQGNSAPDKSGLPSDRFSAERTGGSVSTLTIQRTQQEDSAVYLCASSRGGTDLFTEAFFGQGTRLTVV.

This chain uses TRBV5-1 with TRBJ2-7; TRBD2 agrees at 7 bases. The CDR3 sequence is 13 residues long. Looked up from germline, CDR1 is SGHRS and CDR2 is YFSETQ. J lost 6 bases, V lost 4 bases, and 7 bases had no gene match. The CDR3 DNA is TGCGCCAGCAGCCCTGGTGGGGGGGGCGAGCAGTACTTC. This gives the protein CASSPGGGGEQYF.

The chain links TRBV9 to TRBJ1-2; 7 nucleotides agree with TRBD1. The V and J ends lost 4 bases and 4 bases, in that order; junction bases with no gene match: 7. This CDR3 is 14 amino acids long. CDR1 SGDLS and CDR2 YYNGEE come from the germline V gene. CDR3 residues: CASSPGTAIYGYTF. In DNA form, the CDR3 reads TGTGCCAGCAGCCCCGGGACAGCTATCTATGGCTACACCTTC. The full variable domain, rest sourced from reference TRBV9 and TRBJ1-2, is DSGVTQTPKHLITATGQRVTLRCSPRSGDLSVYWYQQSLDQGLQFLIQYYNGEERAKGNILERFSAQQFPDLHSELNLSSLELGDSALYFCASSPGTAIYGYTFGSGTRLTVV.

This clone was recorded only once. In DNA, the CDR3 is TGTGCCAGCTCTCTAAGGACAGCGGACACCGGGGAGCTGTTTTTT. Protein sequence: CASSLRTADTGELFF. This chain connects TRBV5-4 to TRBJ2-2; D is possibly TRBD1 (6 bases). The germline V gene has CDR1 SGHNT and CDR2 YYREEE (reference sequence). V was cut by 7 bases and J by 3 bases, with 16 bases left in between. The CDR3 has 15 amino acids.

CDR3 in amino acids: CASSQPTGVDGSTEAFF. Here the CDR3 DNA reads TGCGCCAGCAGCCAACCTACAGGGGTGGACGGGTCTACTGAAGCTTTCTTT. This chain links TRBV4-3 with TRBJ1-1; 7 positions agree with TRBD1. The germline V gene has CDR1 LGHNA and CDR2 YSLEER. The CDR3 runs to 17 residues. V lost 2 bases and J lost 5; bases outside the gene matches: 14.

The chain uses TRBV6-5 and TRBJ2-7, with TRBD1 matching over 7 bases. V shed 2 bases and J 10 bases; nucleotides not matched to a gene: 8. CDR3 length equals 13 residues. CDR1 and CDR2 (germline): MNHEY, SVGAGI. The DNA for the CDR3 is TGTGCCAGCAGTTACGACTCACAGGGGAGTCAGTACTTC. Protein sequence: CASSYDSQGSQYF.